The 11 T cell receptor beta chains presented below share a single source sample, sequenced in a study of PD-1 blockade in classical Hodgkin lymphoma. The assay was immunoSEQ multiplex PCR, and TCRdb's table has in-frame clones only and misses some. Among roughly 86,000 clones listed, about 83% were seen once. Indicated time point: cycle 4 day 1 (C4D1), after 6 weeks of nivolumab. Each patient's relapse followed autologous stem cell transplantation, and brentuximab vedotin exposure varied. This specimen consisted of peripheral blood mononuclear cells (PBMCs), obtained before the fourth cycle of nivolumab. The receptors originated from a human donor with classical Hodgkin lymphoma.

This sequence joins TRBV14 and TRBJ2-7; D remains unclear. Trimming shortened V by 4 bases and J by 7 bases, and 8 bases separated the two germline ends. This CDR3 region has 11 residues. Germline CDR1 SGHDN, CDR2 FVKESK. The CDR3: CASSRQAEQYF. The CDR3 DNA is TGTGCCAGCAGCCGGCAAGCGGAGCAGTACTTC.

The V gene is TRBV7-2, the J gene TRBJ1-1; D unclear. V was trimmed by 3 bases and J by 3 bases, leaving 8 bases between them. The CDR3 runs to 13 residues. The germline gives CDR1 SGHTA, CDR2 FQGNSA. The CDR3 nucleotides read TGTGCCAGCAGCTTTCAGCCAGACACTGAAGCTTTCTTT. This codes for CASSFQPDTEAFF. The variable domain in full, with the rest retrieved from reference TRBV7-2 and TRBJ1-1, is GAGVSQSPSNKVTEKGKDVELRCDPISGHTALYWYRQSLGQGLEFLIYFQGNSAPDKSGLPSDRFSAERTGGSVSTLTIQRTQQEDSAVYLCASSFQPDTEAFFGQGTRLTVV.

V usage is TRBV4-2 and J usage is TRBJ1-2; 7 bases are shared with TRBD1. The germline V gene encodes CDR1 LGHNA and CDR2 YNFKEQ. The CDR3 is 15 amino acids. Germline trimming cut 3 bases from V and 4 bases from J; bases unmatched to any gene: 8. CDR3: CASSQETQGVYGYTF. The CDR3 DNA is TGTGCCAGCAGCCAGGAAACCCAGGGGGTCTATGGCTACACCTTC.

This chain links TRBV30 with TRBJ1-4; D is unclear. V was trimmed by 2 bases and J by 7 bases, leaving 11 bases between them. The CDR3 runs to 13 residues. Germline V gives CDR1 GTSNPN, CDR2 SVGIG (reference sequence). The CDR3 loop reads CAWSMDGAEKLFF. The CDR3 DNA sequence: TGTGCCTGGAGTATGGACGGAGCTGAAAAACTGTTTTTT.

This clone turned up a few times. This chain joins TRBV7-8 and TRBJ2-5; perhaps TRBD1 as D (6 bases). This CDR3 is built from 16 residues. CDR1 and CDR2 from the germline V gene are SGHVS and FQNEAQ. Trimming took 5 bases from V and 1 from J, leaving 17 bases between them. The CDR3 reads CASSLLQGHLQETQYF. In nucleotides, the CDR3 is TGTGCCAGCAGCCTCTTGCAGGGACACCTCCAAGAGACCCAGTACTTC.

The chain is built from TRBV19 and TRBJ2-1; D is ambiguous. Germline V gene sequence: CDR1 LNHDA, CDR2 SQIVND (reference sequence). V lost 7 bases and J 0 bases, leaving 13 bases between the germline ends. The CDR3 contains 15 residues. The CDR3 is CASTTTVSSYNEQFF. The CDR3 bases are TGTGCCAGTACCACGACGGTGAGCTCCTACAATGAGCAGTTCTTC.

CDR3 DNA sequence: TGTGCCAGCAGCATGACAGGCACTGAAGCTTTCTTT. Translated, it gives CASSMTGTEAFF. The V gene is TRBV7-9, the J gene TRBJ1-1; tentative D call: TRBD1 (6 bases). Germline CDR1 SEHNR, CDR2 FQNEAQ (reference sequence). This CDR3 is built from 12 residues. V shed 5 bases and J shed 4 bases, with 8 bases lying between them. The whole variable domain, filled in from reference TRBV7-9 and TRBJ1-1, reads DTGVSQNPRHKITKRGQNVTFRCDPISEHNRLYWYRQTLGQGPEFLTYFQNEAQLEKSRLLSDRFSAERPKGSFSTLEIQRTEQGDSAMYLCASSMTGTEAFFGQGTRLTVV.

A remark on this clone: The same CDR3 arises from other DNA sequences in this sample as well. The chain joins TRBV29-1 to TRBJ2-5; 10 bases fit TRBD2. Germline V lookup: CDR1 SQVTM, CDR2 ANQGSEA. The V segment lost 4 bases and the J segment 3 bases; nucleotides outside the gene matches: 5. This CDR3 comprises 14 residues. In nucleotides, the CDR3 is TGCAGCGTTGCGCCCGGACTAGCGGAAGAGACCCAGTACTTC. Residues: CSVAPGLAEETQYF.

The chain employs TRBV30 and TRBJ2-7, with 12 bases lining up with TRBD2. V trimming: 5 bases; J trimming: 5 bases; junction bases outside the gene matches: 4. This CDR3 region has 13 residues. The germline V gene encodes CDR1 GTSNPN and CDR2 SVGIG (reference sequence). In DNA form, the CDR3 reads TGTGCCTGGCTAGCGGGAGGGGTCGACGAGCAGTACTTC. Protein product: CAWLAGGVDEQYF.

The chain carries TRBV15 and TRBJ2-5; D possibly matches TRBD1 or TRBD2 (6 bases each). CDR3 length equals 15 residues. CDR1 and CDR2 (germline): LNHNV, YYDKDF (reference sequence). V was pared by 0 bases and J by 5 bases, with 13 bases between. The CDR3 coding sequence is TGTGCCACCAGCAGAGATTGGGGGGCTGGGGAGACCCAGTACTTC. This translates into CATSRDWGAGETQYF.

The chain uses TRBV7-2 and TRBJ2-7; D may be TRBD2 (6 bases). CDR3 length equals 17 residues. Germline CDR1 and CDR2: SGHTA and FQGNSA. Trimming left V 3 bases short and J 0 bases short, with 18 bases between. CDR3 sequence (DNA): TGTGCCAGCAGCTTCCAACCTTCGCGGGGTGCCTCCTACGAGCAGTACTTC. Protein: CASSFQPSRGASYEQYF. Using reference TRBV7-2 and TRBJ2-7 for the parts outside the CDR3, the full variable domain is GAGVSQSPSNKVTEKGKDVELRCDPISGHTALYWYRQSLGQGLEFLIYFQGNSAPDKSGLPSDRFSAERTGGSVSTLTIQRTQQEDSAVYLCASSFQPSRGASYEQYFGPGTRLTVT.